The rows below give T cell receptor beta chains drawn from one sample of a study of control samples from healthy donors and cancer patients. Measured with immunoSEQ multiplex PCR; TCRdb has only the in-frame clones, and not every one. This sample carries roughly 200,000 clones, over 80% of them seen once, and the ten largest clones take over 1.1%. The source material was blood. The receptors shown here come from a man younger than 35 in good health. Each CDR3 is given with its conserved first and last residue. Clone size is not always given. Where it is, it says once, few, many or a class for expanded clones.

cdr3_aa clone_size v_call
CATSDSDRGGGEKLFF few TRBV24-1
CASSKTSPSYNEQFF NA TRBV19
CASSLVRTSGVTYEQYF NA TRBV5-1
CASSSVRGNEQFF NA TRBV7-8
CASSLVSGPTGELFF NA TRBV11-2
CASSLLDRNTQYF NA TRBV3-1/TRBV3-2
CASSPLQGSSNQPQHF few TRBV18
CASSQRQGIYEQYF NA TRBV4-1
CASKRTSGVQETQYF NA TRBV5-1
CAIQTGWGSTNEKLFF NA TRBV28
CASGLWAQGGYTF NA TRBV12-5
CASTNLGLAGGRNEQFF NA TRBV19
CASSSQGYTHSGNTIYF NA TRBV11-2
CASTRSPNYGYTF NA TRBV27
CASSQVGQGNTGELFF NA TRBV4-1
CASSLEGGTYEQYF NA TRBV5-1
CASSPGGTKNSPLHF NA TRBV18
CASSLAGPANTEAFF NA TRBV5-4
CASSPPGGMYEQYF NA TRBV14
CASSSLSHNEQFF NA TRBV7-3
CASTSDRGYEQYF NA TRBV6-5
CASSLDREQYF NA TRBV5-1
CASSLGDTLPYGYTF NA TRBV5-6
CASSVTGFLQPQHF NA TRBV2
CSAPTREKLFF NA TRBV20-1
CASSDFLGQGRSYTF NA TRBV25-1
CASSALRGVMNTEAFF NA TRBV6-1
CASSLGGQGGTGELFF NA TRBV7-2
CASSYRGGYGYTF NA TRBV6-5
CASSSSPAGGQGFTEAFF NA TRBV5-6
CASSSGGRGYTF NA TRBV5-8
CATSGGARETQYF NA TRBV24-1
CATSDLEGHSYNEQFF NA TRBV24-1
CASSPLAGGIVGELFF NA TRBV7-2
CATSELAGGPITDTQYF once TRBV24-1
CASSPRGIAYEQYF once TRBV3-1/TRBV3-2
CASSQGDGGFGGYTF NA TRBV3-1/TRBV3-2
CASSPPGTGGTSGNTIYF NA TRBV9
CASRNEDGGNYGYTF NA TRBV28
CASSIGWQGSGYTF NA TRBV19
CASSITGVDYTF NA TRBV19